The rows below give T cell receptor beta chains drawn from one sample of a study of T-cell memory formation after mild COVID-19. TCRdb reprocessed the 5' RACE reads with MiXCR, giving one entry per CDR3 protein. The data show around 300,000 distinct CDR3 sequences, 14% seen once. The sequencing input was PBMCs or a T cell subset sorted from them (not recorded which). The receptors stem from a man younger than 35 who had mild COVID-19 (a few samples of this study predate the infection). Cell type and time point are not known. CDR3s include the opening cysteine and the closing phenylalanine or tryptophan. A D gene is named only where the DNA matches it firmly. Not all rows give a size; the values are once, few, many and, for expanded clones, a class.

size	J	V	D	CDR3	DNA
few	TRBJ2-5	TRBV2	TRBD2	CASSSSGGGGETQYF	TGTGCCAGCAGTTCCAGCGGGGGGGGCGGGGAGACCCAGTACTTC
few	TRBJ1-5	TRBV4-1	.	CASSQEMGFRDQPQHF	TGCGCCAGCAGCCAAGAGATGGGGTTTCGGGATCAGCCCCAGCATTTT
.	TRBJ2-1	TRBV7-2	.	CASSTHGGNEQFF	TGTGCCAGCAGCACCCACGGGGGCAATGAGCAGTTCTTC
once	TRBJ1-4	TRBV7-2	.	CASSRNGPLNEKLFF	TGTGCCAGCAGCCGAAACGGTCCTCTTAATGAAAAACTGTTTTTT
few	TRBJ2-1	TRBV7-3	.	CASSPIGGGDEQFF	TGTGCCAGCAGCCCGATAGGGGGAGGGGATGAGCAGTTCTTC
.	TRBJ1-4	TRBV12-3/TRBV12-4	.	CATRRPGLGVEKLFF	TGTGCCACCAGGCGACCGGGCCTTGGGGTCGAAAAACTGTTTTTT
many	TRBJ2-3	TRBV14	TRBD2	CASSQTSGGADTQYF	TGTGCCAGCAGCCAAACTAGCGGGGGGGCAGATACGCAGTATTTT
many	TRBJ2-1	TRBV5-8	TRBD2	CASSSSLGLAFFEQFF	TGTGCCAGCAGCTCGAGTTTGGGACTAGCCTTCTTTGAGCAGTTCTTC
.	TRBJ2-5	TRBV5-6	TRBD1	CASSTGQGSRGSETQYF	TGTGCCAGCAGCACCGGACAGGGTTCTAGGGGTTCGGAGACCCAGTACTTC
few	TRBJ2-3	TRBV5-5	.	CASSFNLAGLTDTQYF	TGTGCCAGCAGCTTTAATCTGGCAGGCCTCACAGATACGCAGTATTTT
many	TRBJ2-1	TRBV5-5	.	CASSLMGSNSYNEQFF	TGTGCCAGCAGCTTGATGGGCTCGAACTCCTACAATGAGCAGTTCTTC
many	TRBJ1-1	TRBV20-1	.	CSARVITGNTEAFF	TGCAGTGCTAGAGTCATTACAGGGAACACTGAAGCTTTCTTT
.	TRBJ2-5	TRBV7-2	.	CASSLGGVNQETQYF	TGTGCCAGCAGCTTAGGAGGAGTGAACCAAGAGACCCAGTACTTC
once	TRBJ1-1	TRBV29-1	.	CSVAQGGRAFF	TGCAGCGTGGCCCAAGGGGGTAGGGCTTTCTTT
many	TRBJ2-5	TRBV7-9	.	CASSSGIQETQYF	TGTGCCAGCAGCTCCGGGATCCAAGAGACCCAGTACTTC
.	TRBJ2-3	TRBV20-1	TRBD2	CSARAGGNTDTQYF	TGCAGTGCTAGAGCGGGGGGGAACACAGATACGCAGTATTTT
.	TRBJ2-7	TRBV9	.	CASSADHGSYEQYF	TGTGCCAGCAGCGCGGACCACGGGAGCTACGAGCAGTACTTC
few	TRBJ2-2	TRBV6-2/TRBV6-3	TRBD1	CASSTWGTALANTGELFF	TGTGCCAGCAGTACCTGGGGGACAGCCCTTGCGAACACCGGGGAGCTGTTTTTT
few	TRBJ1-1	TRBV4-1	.	CASSQPRNPENTEAFF	TGCGCCAGCAGCCAACCCAGGAACCCCGAGAACACTGAAGCTTTCTTT
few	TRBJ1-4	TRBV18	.	CASSPPGPAFSEKLFF	TGTGCCAGCTCACCACCGGGACCAGCGTTCAGCGAAAAACTGTTTTTT